Included here is one TCR beta chain sequence, with context. The antigen remains undetermined. The identical CDR3 is also encoded by other nucleotide sequences in the sample. Trimming removed 2 bases at V and 4 bases at J, with 9 bases between. The CDR3 has 13 amino acids. CDR1 is SGHRS and CDR2 is YFSETQ in the germline V gene. These data belong to a study of radiotherapy plus CTLA-4 blockade in lung cancer. Study observations and caveats: Response, reportedly, was best predicted by interferon-beta along with early blood T cell clone dynamics. Blood-borne expansion of tumor-derived TCR clones followed radiotherapy plus ipilimumab.

The table came from immunoSEQ multiplex PCR; TCRdb's copy has only in-frame clones and leaves some out. In the table there are about 77,000 clones, 74% of which are singletons. The chain joins TRBV5-1 to TRBJ1-1; D might be TRBD1 (6 bases). Source: peripheral blood, taken from a patient treated with radiotherapy plus ipilimumab. The clonotype comes from a human donor with non-small cell lung cancer whose response to radiotherapy plus ipilimumab could not be evaluated. In DNA form, the CDR3 reads TGCGCCAGCAGCTTTGGGGGCGGCACTGAAGCTTTCTTT. It encodes CASSFGGGTEAFF.